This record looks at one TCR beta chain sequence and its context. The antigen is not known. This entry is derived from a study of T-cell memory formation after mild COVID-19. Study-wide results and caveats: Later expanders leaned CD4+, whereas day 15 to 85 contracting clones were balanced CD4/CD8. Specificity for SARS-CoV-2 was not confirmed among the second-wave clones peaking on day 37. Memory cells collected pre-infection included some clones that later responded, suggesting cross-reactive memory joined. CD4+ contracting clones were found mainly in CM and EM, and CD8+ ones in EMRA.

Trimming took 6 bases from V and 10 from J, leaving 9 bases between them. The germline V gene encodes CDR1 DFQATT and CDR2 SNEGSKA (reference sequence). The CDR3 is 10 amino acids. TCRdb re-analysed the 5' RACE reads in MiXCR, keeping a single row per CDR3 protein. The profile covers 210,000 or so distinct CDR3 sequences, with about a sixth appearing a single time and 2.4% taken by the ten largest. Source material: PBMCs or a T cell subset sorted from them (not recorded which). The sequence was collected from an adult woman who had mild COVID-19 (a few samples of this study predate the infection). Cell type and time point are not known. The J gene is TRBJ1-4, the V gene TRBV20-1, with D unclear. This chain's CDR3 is CSAFSRKLFF. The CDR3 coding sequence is TGCAGTGCCTTTTCGAGAAAACTGTTTTTT.